One and the same sample provided the 9 T cell receptor beta chains below, sequenced in a study of cytomegalovirus exposure and HLA in healthy donors. The PCR contained 60 Vbeta and 13 Jbeta primers. Profiled with immunoSEQ multiplex PCR; TCRdb holds only in-frame clones, not every one. Of around 230,000 clones in the sample, roughly 78% are singletons; the top ten hold 0.4% to 0.6%. The sequencing input was PBMCs. These receptors came from a boy younger than 18 in good health and CMV-seronegative.

The chain uses TRBV30 and TRBJ2-4; 8 bases are shared with TRBD2. Germline V gene lookup returns CDR1 GTSNPN and CDR2 SVGIG (reference sequence). This CDR3 has 14 residues. The J segment lost 11 bases and the V segment lost 0 bases, leaving 9 bases of the junction unmatched. CDR3 nucleotide sequence: TGTGCCTGGAGTGTTGCGAGCGGGAGTGATTTTCAGTACTTC. This encodes CAWSVASGSDFQYF.

This clone was observed a few times. The V gene is TRBV5-1, the J gene TRBJ2-5, with TRBD1 as a possible D gene (5 bases). V dropped 5 bases and J dropped 1 base, with 15 bases sitting between them. From germline, CDR1 is SGHRS and CDR2 YFSETQ. CDR3 size: 15 residues. CDR3: CASRLQVAPQETQYF. CDR3 in DNA: TGCGCCAGCAGACTACAGGTGGCGCCCCAAGAGACCCAGTACTTC.

This clone appeared once. The DNA of the CDR3 is TGTGCCAGCAGCTTGGACCGTCGGGAGAAACCCACAGATACGCAGTATTTT. This translates into CASSLDRREKPTDTQYF. The V gene is TRBV5-6, the J gene TRBJ2-3; weak D call: TRBD2 (6 bases). Germline CDR1 is SGHDT and CDR2 is YYEEEE. V lost 0 bases, J lost 2 bases, and 16 bases lay in between. The CDR3 is 17 amino acids.

The chain has TRBV19 and TRBJ2-5; 9 positions agree with TRBD1. V dropped 6 bases and J dropped 2; count of bases not matched to a gene: 1. Germline V CDR1 and CDR2: LNHDA, SQIVND (reference sequence). This CDR3 contains 13 residues. The DNA for the CDR3 is TGTGCCAGTAGGGGACAGGGACAAGAGACCCAGTACTTC. The encoded protein is CASRGQGQETQYF. The entire variable domain, with the rest obtained from reference TRBV19 and TRBJ2-5, is as follows: DGGITQSPKYLFRKEGQNVTLSCEQNLNHDAMYWYRQDPGQGLRLIYYSQIVNDFQKGDIAEGYSVSREKKESFPLTVTSAQKNPTAFYLCASRGQGQETQYFGPGTRLLVL.

This chain joins TRBV5-4 and TRBJ2-3, with 11 bases aligning to TRBD2. V was clipped by 4 bases and J by 6 bases; unmatched bases: 1. Germline V lookup: CDR1 SGHNT, CDR2 YYREEE (reference sequence). The CDR3 is 13 residues long. CDR3 loop: CASSRTSGDTQYF. Here the CDR3 DNA reads TGTGCCAGCAGCCGGACTAGCGGGGATACGCAGTATTTT.

This clone was seen a single time. CDR3 sequence: CASSPDRPYTDTQYF. The CDR3 bases are TGCGCCAGCAGCCCGGACAGGCCCTACACAGATACGCAGTATTTT. The chain has TRBV5-1 and TRBJ2-3, with 7 bases identical to TRBD1. Germline CDR1 and CDR2: SGHRS and YFSETQ. The CDR3 is 15 residues long. The V and J ends lost 4 bases and 2 bases, in that order; junction bases with no gene match: 7.

This chain connects TRBV5-8 to TRBJ1-1; D call uncertain. CDR3 length: 14 amino acids. Germline V lookup: CDR1 SGHTS, CDR2 YDEGEE. Trimming removed 4 bases at V and 0 bases at J, with 10 bases between. Here the CDR3 DNA reads TGTGCCAGCAGCGCGGTCTATATGAACACTGAAGCTTTCTTT. Translation: CASSAVYMNTEAFF.

J is TRBJ2-5 and V is TRBV9, with a tentative D call TRBD2 (5 bases). With the DNA end fitting TRBJ2-7 better, the J assignment may be wrong. From germline, CDR1 is SGDLS and CDR2 YYNGEE. The CDR3 runs to 13 residues. CDR3 loop: CASSGAGLYEQYF. The CDR3 DNA reads as TGTGCCAGCAGCGGGGCCGGACTCTACGAGCAGTACTTC.

The rearrangement joins TRBV19 to TRBJ2-3; a possible D gene is TRBD2 (6 bases). Trimming pared 10 bases from V and 1 base from J, leaving 21 bases between. The CDR3 has 16 residues. CDR1 and CDR2 (germline): LNHDA, SQIVND (reference sequence). The DNA of the CDR3 is TGTGCCACCCATCTCCGGGACTTCTGGGGCACAGATACGCAGTATTTT. It specifies CATHLRDFWGTDTQYF.